This T cell receptor beta chain originates from a study of PD-1 blockade in classical Hodgkin lymphoma. Whole-study context: Each patient was given nivolumab 3 mg/kg through a vein every 2 weeks.

Findings and limits, study-wide: When set against healthy donors, newly diagnosed patients were reported to show lower baseline TCR diversity.

Every one of the patients relapsed after autologous stem cell transplantation (brentuximab vedotin exposure was variable). Purification of CD4+ T cells from thawed PBMCs was achieved by magnetic negative selection. Profiling relied on immunoSEQ multiplex PCR, and the TCRdb table lists in-frame clones only, not all of them. The sample yields around 34,000 clones, 90% seen once. Trimming took 0 bases from V and 1 from J, leaving 2 bases between them. The CDR3 contains 13 residues. Germline V lookup: CDR1 SGHNT, CDR2 YENEEA. In its sample, this clone was seen once. Its antigen is unknown. This chain connects TRBV11-3 to TRBJ2-3; no firm D call. The TCR originated in a human donor with classical Hodgkin lymphoma. The sample was CD4+ T cells from blood, taken at baseline. The chain's CDR3 is CASSLDGTDTQYF. The DNA for the CDR3 is TGTGCCAGCAGCTTAGATGGCACAGATACGCAGTATTTT.